Listed below are T cell receptor beta chains from one sample, sequenced in a study of cytomegalovirus exposure and HLA in healthy donors. The table came from immunoSEQ multiplex PCR; TCRdb's copy has only in-frame clones and leaves some out. With some 160,000 clones in the sample, the ten largest clones hold roughly 2%. The sample taken for sequencing was PBMCs. All receptors come from a man in his thirties or forties in good health and CMV-seronegative. Each CDR3 is given with its conserved first and last residue. A D gene is named only where the DNA matches it firmly.

TRBJ2-4 | TRBV12-5 | - | TGTGCTAGTGGTTCCCCCCTAGCCAAAAACATTCAGTACTTC | CASGSPLAKNIQYF
TRBJ1-4 | TRBV18 | TRBD1 | TGTGCCAGCTCTCGATCGAACAGGGGGCTGAATGAAAAACTGTTTTTT | CASSRSNRGLNEKLFF
TRBJ2-1 | TRBV7-7 | - | TGTGCCAGCAGCTTAGTAGGGGGCAATGAGCAGTTCTTC | CASSLVGGNEQFF
TRBJ2-1 | TRBV5-1 | - | TGCGCCAGCAGCTTGAGAGTTGACAATGAGCAGTTCTTC | CASSLRVDNEQFF
TRBJ2-1 | TRBV5-4 | - | TGTGCCAGCAGCCGAGGGAGGCCTCCTACCTACAATGAGCAGTTCTTC | CASSRGRPPTYNEQFF
TRBJ2-3 | TRBV9 | - | TGTGCCAGCAGCGTAGCACTGAGAGATACGCAGTATTTT | CASSVALRDTQYF
TRBJ1-2 | TRBV28 | TRBD1 | TGTGCCAGCAGAACCGACAGGGTTGGTGGCTACACCTTC | CASRTDRVGGYTF
TRBJ2-5 | TRBV19 | - | TGTGCCAGTAATAAGGGAGGAAAAGAGACCCAGTACTTC | CASNKGGKETQYF
TRBJ1-1 | TRBV6-1 | - | TGTGCCAGCAGTGACCTCTCCAGTGGCACTGAAGCTTTCTTT | CASSDLSSGTEAFF
TRBJ2-7 | TRBV7-8 | TRBD2 | TGTGCCAGCAGCTTAATAGCGGGAGGCTCCGAGCAGTACTTC | CASSLIAGGSEQYF
TRBJ2-5 | TRBV5-6 | TRBD1 | TGTGCCAGCAGCCTCACCGGGACAGGGGAGACCCAGTACTTC | CASSLTGTGETQYF
TRBJ2-7 | TRBV4-3 | TRBD1 | TGCGCCAGCAGCCAAGCCCCCGTTGGACAGGGTAACGAGCAGTACTTC | CASSQAPVGQGNEQYF
TRBJ2-3 | TRBV19 | - | TGTGCCAGTAGTATAAGTGTCAGCGGGCAAGATACGCAGTATTTT | CASSISVSGQDTQYF
TRBJ2-7 | TRBV5-8 | TRBD1 | TGTGCCAGCAGCTTGCGGGGGGACAGGGGATACGAGCAGTACTTC | CASSLRGDRGYEQYF
TRBJ1-1 | TRBV4-3 | - | TGCGCCAGCAGCCAAGATCCCCAGGGCGCGAACACTGAAGCTTTCTTT | CASSQDPQGANTEAFF
TRBJ2-7 | TRBV10-3 | TRBD2 | TGTGCCATCAGTGATTGGACTAGCGGGAGAGGCTACGAGCAGTACTTC | CAISDWTSGRGYEQYF
TRBJ2-1 | TRBV5-4 | - | TGTGCCAGCAGCCCTAGATACAATGAGCAGTTCTTC | CASSPRYNEQFF
TRBJ2-5 | TRBV5-1 | TRBD1 | TGCGCCAGCAGTCGGACAGGGGTGGAGACCCAGTACTTC | CASSRTGVETQYF
TRBJ1-3 | TRBV7-2 | - | TGTGCCAGCAGCTTAGCGTTCCTTAGAGGAAACACCATATATTTT | CASSLAFLRGNTIYF
TRBJ1-1 | TRBV30 | - | TGTGCCTGGAGTGTCAAACAGATAAACACTGAAGCTTTCTTT | CAWSVKQINTEAFF
TRBJ1-1 | TRBV11-3 | TRBD1 | TGTGCCAGCAGCTCCGAAGGGGGGACAGGGACCCCTGAAGCTTTCTTT | CASSSEGGTGTPEAFF
TRBJ1-2 | TRBV19 | - | TGTGCCAGTAGTATAACCCCCAGAGGGAGCGGCTATGGCTACACCTTC | CASSITPRGSGYGYTF
TRBJ1-2 | TRBV28 | - | TGTGCCAGCATCCAGGACAGCGCCTATGGCTACACCTTC | CASIQDSAYGYTF
TRBJ1-5 | TRBV11-2 | TRBD1 | TGTGCCAGCAGCTCACAGGGGGCTACCAATCAGCCCCAGCATTTT | CASSSQGATNQPQHF
TRBJ1-5 | TRBV19 | - | TGTGCCAGTAGTCCGAGGGTGTCTCAGCCCCAGCATTTT | CASSPRVSQPQHF
TRBJ2-2 | TRBV4-3 | TRBD2 | TGCGCCAGCAGCCAATTGATGCTAGCGGGTCCGAACACCGGGGAGCTGTTTTTT | CASSQLMLAGPNTGELFF
TRBJ2-1 | TRBV6-5 | - | TGTGCCAGCAGTTACTCACAGGTTGTAATGAATGAGCAGTTCTTC | CASSYSQVVMNEQFF
TRBJ2-3 | TRBV4-1 | - | TGCGCCAGCAGCCAGGGGGGAAGCGAGACGCAGTATTTT | CASSQGGSETQYF
TRBJ1-5 | TRBV19 | TRBD1 | TGTGCCAGTAGTATAAGGGGGACAGGGATTTATAGCAATCAGCCCCAGCATTTT | CASSIRGTGIYSNQPQHF
TRBJ2-7 | TRBV19 | TRBD2 | TGTGCCAGTAGTATAGGCGGGACTAGCTCCTACGAGCAGTACTTC | CASSIGGTSSYEQYF
TRBJ1-4 | TRBV5-1 | - | TGCGCCAGCAGCCCGGCGGGGGGCTATGAAAAACTGTTTTTT | CASSPAGGYEKLFF
TRBJ1-2 | TRBV2 | TRBD1 | TGTGCCAGCAGCGGACAGGGGGCTAATGGCTACACCTTC | CASSGQGANGYTF
TRBJ2-1 | TRBV29-1 | - | TGCAGCGTTGAGGAGCTGGGGGGTACCAATGAGCAGTTCTTC | CSVEELGGTNEQFF
TRBJ2-5 | TRBV30 | - | TGTGCCTGGAGTGGGTTAGACCAAGAGACCCAGTACTTC | CAWSGLDQETQYF
TRBJ2-1 | TRBV10-3 | TRBD2 | TGTGCCATCAATGATATAACTAGCGGAGTAAACAATGAGCAGTTCTTC | CAINDITSGVNNEQFF
TRBJ1-4 | TRBV7-8 | TRBD1 | TGTGCCAGCAGCTCGCCAACAGGGGCAACTAATGAAAAACTGTTTTTT | CASSSPTGATNEKLFF
TRBJ1-1 | TRBV5-4 | - | TGTGCCAGCGAACAGGAGCCTCTATCGGTAGAAGCTTTCTTT | CASEQEPLSVEAFF
TRBJ2-6 | TRBV5-4 | TRBD1 | TGTGCCAGCAGCTTGGGGCAGGGGGTCTCTGGGGCCAACGTCCTGACTTTC | CASSLGQGVSGANVLTF
TRBJ1-2 | TRBV11-2 | - | TGTGCCAGCAGCGAACCCCGGGGGAACTATGGCTACACCTTC | CASSEPRGNYGYTF
TRBJ1-1 | TRBV27 | - | TGTGCCAGCAGACAGGGCAGGATATTCATGAACACTGAAGCTTTCTTT | CASRQGRIFMNTEAFF
TRBJ2-4 | TRBV30 | TRBD2 | TGTGCCTGGAGTGATGTAGCGGGAGCTCGGGCCAAAAACATTCAGTACTTC | CAWSDVAGARAKNIQYF
TRBJ1-5 | TRBV9 | - | TGTGCCAGCAGCGGGGGGGATAGCAATCAGCCCCAGCATTTT | CASSGGDSNQPQHF
TRBJ1-6 | TRBV30 | - | TGTGCCTGGACTCGACAGGATAATTCACCCCTCCACTTT | CAWTRQDNSPLHF
TRBJ2-7 | TRBV6-5 | - | TGTGCCAGCAGTTACGAGGGTAGCGGTATGGAGCAGTACTTC | CASSYEGSGMEQYF
TRBJ2-1 | TRBV7-2 | - | TGTGCCAGCAGACCTAGAAGGAGCTCCTACAATGAGCAGTTCTTC | CASRPRRSSYNEQFF
TRBJ2-7 | TRBV7-2 | TRBD1 | TGTGCCAGCAGCCCAGTGAACGGCCAGGGGGCGTCTGAGCAGTACTTC | CASSPVNGQGASEQYF